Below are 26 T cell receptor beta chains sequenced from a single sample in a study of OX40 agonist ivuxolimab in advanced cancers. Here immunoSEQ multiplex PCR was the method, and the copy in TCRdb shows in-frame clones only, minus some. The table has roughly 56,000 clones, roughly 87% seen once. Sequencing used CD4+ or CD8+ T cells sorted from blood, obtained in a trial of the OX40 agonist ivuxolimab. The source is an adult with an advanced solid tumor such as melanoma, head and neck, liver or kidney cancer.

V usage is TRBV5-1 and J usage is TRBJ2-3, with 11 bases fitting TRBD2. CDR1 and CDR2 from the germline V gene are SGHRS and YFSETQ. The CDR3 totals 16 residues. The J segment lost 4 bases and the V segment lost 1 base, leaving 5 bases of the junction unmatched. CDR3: CASSLLTSGTADTQYF. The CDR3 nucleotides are TGCGCCAGCAGCTTGTTGACTAGCGGGACCGCAGATACGCAGTATTTT.

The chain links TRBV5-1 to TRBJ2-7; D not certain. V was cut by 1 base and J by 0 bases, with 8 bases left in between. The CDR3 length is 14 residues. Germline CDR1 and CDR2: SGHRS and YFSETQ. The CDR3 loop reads CASSLTRSSYEQYF. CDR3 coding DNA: TGCGCCAGCAGCTTGACGAGGTCCTCCTACGAGCAGTACTTC.

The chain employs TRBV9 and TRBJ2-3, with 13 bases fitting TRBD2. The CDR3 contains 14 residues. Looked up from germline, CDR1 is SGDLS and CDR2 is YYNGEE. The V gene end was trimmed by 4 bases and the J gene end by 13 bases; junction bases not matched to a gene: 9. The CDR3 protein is CASSTRTSGSTKYF. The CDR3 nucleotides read TGTGCCAGCAGCACTCGGACTAGCGGGAGTACTAAGTATTTT.

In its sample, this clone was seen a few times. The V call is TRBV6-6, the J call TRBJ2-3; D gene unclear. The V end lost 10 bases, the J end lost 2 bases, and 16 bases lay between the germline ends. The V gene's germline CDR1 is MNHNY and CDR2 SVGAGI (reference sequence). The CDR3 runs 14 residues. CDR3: CATRGNSLTDTQYF. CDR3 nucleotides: TGTGCCACCCGAGGCAACAGTCTCACAGATACGCAGTATTTT.

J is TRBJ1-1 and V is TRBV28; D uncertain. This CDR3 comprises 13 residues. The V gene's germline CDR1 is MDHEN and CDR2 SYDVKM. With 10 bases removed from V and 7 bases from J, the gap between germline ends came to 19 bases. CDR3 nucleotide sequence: TGTGCCACTTACCAAAAAGGGCAGCTTGAAGCTTTCTTT. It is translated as CATYQKGQLEAFF.

Here the CDR3 reads CASSLSRELFF. Written as DNA, the CDR3 is TGCGCCAGCAGCCTTAGTCGGGAGCTGTTTTTT. V and J are TRBV5-1 and TRBJ2-2; D remains ambiguous. Germline assignment: CDR1 SGHRS and CDR2 YFSETQ. V dropped 4 bases and J dropped 9 bases, with 7 bases sitting between them. The CDR3 covers 11 residues.

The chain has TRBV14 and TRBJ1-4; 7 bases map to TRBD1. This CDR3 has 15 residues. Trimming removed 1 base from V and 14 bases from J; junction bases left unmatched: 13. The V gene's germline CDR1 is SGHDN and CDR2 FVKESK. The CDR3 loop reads CASSQGSGGSGGLFF. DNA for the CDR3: TGTGCCAGCAGCCAAGGTTCGGGAGGATCAGGGGGGCTGTTTTTT.

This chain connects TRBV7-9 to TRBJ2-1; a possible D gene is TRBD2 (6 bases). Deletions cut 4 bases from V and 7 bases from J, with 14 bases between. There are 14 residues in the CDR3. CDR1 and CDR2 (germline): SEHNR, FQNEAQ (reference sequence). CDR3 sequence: CASSSWDRGNEQFF. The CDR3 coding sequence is TGTGCCAGCAGCTCTTGGGACCGGGGGAATGAGCAGTTCTTC.

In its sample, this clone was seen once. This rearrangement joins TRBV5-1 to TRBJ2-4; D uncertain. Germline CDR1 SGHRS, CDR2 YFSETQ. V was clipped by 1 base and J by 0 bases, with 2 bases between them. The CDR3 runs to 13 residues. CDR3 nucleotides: TGCGCCAGCAGCTTGACAGCCAAAAACATTCAGTACTTC. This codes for CASSLTAKNIQYF.

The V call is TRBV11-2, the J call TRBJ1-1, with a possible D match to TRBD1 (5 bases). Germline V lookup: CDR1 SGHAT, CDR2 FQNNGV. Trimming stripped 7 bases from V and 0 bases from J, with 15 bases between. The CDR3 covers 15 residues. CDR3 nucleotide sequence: TGTGCCAGCACCCCGCAGTTCAGGGTGAACACTGAAGCTTTCTTT. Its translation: CASTPQFRVNTEAFF.

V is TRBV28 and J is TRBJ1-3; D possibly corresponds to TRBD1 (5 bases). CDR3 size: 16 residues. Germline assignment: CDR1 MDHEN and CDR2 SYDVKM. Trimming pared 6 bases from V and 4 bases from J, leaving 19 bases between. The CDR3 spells CASSLTLPGSGNTIYF. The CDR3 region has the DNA TGTGCCAGCAGCCTAACCCTTCCAGGGAGCGGAAACACCATATATTTT.

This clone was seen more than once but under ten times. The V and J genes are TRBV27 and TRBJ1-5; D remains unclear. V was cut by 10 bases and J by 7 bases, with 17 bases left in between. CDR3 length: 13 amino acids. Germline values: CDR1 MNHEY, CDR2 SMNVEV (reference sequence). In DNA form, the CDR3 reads TGTGCCATCCCTCTCGTGGCCCCCCAGCCCCAGCATTTT. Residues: CAIPLVAPQPQHF.

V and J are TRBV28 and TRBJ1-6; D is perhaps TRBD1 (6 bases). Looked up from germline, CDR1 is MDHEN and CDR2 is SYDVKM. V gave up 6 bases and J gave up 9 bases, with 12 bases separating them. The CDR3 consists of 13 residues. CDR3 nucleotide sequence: TGTGCCAGCAGATTAACAGGGATTTCACCCCTCCACTTT. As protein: CASRLTGISPLHF.

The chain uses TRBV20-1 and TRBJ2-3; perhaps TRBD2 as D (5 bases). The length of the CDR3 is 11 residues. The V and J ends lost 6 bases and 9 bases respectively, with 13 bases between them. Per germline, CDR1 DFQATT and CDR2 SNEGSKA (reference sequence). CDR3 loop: CSAELGGTQYF. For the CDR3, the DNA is TGCAGTGCAGAACTAGGCGGCACGCAGTATTTT.

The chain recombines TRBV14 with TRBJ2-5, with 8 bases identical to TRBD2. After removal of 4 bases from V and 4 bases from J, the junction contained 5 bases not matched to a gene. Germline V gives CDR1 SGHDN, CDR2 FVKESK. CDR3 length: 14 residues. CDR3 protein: CASSRSGMGETQYF. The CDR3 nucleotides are TGTGCCAGCAGCCGTAGCGGGATGGGAGAGACCCAGTACTTC.

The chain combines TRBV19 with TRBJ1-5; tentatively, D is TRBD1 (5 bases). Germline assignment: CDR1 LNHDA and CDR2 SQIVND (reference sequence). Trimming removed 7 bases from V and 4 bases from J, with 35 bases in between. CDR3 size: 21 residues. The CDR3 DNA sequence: TGTGCCAGTACCCAAAGGTGGACACAGGTTACAACAAGCCGGGGGAATCAGCCCCAGCATTTT. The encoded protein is CASTQRWTQVTTSRGNQPQHF.

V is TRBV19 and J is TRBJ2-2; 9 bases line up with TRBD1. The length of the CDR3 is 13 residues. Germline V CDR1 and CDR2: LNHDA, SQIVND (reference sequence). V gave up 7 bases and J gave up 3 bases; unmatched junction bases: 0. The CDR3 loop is CASNRGHTGELFF. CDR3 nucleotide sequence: TGTGCCAGTAACAGGGGGCACACCGGGGAGCTGTTTTTT.

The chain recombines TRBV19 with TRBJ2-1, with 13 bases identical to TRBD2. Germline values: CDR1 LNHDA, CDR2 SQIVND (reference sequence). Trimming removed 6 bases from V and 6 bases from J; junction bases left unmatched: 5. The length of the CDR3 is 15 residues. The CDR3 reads CASSALAGGRNEQFF. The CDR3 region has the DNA TGTGCCAGTAGCGCACTAGCGGGAGGGCGCAATGAGCAGTTCTTC.

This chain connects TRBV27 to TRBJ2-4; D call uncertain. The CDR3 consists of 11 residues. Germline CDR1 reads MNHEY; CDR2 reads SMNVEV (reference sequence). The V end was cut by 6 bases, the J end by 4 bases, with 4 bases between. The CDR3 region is CASSKKNIQYF. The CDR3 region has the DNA TGTGCCAGCAGCAAAAAAAACATTCAGTACTTC.

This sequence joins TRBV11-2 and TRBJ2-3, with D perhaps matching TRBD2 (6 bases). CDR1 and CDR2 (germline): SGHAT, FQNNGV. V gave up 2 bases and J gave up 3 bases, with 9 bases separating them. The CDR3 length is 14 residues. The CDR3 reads CASSLRGRTDTQYF. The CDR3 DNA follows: TGTGCCAGCAGCTTAAGAGGGAGGACAGATACGCAGTATTTT.

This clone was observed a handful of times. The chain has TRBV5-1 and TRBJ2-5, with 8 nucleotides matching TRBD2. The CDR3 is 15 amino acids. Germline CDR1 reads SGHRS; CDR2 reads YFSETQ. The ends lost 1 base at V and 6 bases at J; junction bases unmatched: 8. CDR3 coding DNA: TGCGCCAGCAGCTTGTTACGGGAGGGCTGGCAGACCCAGTACTTC. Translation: CASSLLREGWQTQYF.

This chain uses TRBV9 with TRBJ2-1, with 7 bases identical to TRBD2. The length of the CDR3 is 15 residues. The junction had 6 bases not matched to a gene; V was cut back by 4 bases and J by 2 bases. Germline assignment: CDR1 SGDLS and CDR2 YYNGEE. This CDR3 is CASSLSGTTYNEQFF. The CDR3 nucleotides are TGTGCCAGCAGCCTGAGCGGGACTACCTACAATGAGCAGTTCTTC.

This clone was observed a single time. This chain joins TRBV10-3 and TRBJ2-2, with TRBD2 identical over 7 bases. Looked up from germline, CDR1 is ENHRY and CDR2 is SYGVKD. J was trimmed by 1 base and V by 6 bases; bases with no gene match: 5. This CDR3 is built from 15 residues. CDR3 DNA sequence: TGTGCCATCAGCACTGGACTAGGGAACACCGGGGAGCTGTTTTTT. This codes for CAISTGLGNTGELFF.

CDR3 in amino acids: CASSPLQGGLQETQYF. CDR3 bases: TGTGCCAGCTCACCACTACAGGGGGGGCTCCAAGAGACCCAGTACTTC. The gene calls are TRBV18 and TRBJ2-5; TRBD1 might be the D (8 bases). V was clipped by 1 base and J by 1 base, with 13 bases between them. There are 16 residues in the CDR3. Germline-derived CDR1 and CDR2 are KGHSH and LQKENI.

CDR3 in amino acids: CASSQDRLHSYEQYF. DNA of the CDR3: TGTGCCAGTAGTCAAGACCGCCTCCACTCCTACGAGCAGTACTTC. V and J are TRBV19 and TRBJ2-7; D gene ambiguous. Per germline, CDR1 LNHDA and CDR2 SQIVND (reference sequence). The CDR3 sequence is 15 residues long. V lost 5 bases to trimming and J lost 0 bases, with 14 bases between them.

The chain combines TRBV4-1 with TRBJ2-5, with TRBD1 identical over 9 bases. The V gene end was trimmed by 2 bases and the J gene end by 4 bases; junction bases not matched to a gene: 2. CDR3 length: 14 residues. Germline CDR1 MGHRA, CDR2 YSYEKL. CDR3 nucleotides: TGCGCCAGCAGCCAACAGACAGGGGGAGAGACCCAGTACTTC. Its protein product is CASSQQTGGETQYF.